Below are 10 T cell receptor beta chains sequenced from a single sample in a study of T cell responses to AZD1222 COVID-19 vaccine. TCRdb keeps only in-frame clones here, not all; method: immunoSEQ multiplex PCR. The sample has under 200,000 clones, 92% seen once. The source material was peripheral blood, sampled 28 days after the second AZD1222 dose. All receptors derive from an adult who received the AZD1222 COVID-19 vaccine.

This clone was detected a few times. CDR3 sequence reads: CASSLSVIRDNNQPQHF. Here the CDR3 DNA reads TGTGCCAGCAGTTTATCCGTCATCCGGGACAACAATCAGCCCCAGCATTTT. V usage is TRBV28 and J usage is TRBJ1-5; maybe TRBD1 (6 bases). Germline CDR1 and CDR2: MDHEN and SYDVKM. V shed 1 base and J shed 3 bases, with 16 bases lying between them. The CDR3 loop spans 17 amino acids. Looking up the rest from reference TRBV28 and TRBJ1-5 gives the full variable domain: DVKVTQSSRYLVKRTGEKVFLECVQDMDHENMFWYRQDPGLGLRLIYFSYDVKMKEKGDIPEGYSVSREKKERFSLILESASTNQTSMYLCASSLSVIRDNNQPQHFGDGTRLSIL.

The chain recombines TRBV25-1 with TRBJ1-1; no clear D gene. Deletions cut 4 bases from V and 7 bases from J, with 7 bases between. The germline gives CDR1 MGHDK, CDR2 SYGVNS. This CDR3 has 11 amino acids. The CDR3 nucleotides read TGTGCCAGCAGTGGAGCCGTTGAAGCTTTCTTT. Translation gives CASSGAVEAFF.

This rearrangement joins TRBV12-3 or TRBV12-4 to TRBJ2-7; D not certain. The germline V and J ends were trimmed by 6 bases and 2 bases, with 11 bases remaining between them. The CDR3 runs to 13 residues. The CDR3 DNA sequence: TGTGCCAGCAGCCTGGTAGGTCCCTACGAGCAGTACTTC. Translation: CASSLVGPYEQYF.

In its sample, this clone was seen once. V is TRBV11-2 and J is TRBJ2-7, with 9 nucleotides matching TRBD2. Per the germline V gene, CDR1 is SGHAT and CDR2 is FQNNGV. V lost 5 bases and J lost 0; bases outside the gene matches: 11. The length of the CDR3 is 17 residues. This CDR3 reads CASSRGWGSGSSYEQYF. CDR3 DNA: TGTGCCAGCAGCCGGGGGTGGGGTAGCGGGAGCTCCTACGAGCAGTACTTC.

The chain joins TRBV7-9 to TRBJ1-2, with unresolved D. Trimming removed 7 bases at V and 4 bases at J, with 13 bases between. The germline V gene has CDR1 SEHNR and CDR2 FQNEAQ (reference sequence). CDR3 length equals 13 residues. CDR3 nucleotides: TGTGCCAGCACCACCCCAGCCTCCTATGGCTACACCTTC. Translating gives CASTTPASYGYTF.

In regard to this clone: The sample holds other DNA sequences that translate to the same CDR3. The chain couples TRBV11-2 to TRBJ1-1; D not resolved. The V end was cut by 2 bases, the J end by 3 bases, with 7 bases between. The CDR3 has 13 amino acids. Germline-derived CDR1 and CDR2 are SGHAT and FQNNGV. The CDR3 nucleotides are TGTGCCAGCAGCTTAAGGGAGGACACTGAAGCTTTCTTT. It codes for CASSLREDTEAFF.

This CDR3 reads CASTSGQSNQPQHF. The CDR3 nucleotides are TGCGCCAGCACGTCGGGACAGAGTAATCAGCCCCAGCATTTT. The chain is built from TRBV10-2 and TRBJ1-5, with TRBD1 matching 7 bases. This CDR3 is built from 14 residues. Trimming took 7 bases from V and 4 from J; bases not matched to a gene: 7. Germline loops: CDR1 WSHSY, CDR2 SAAADI.

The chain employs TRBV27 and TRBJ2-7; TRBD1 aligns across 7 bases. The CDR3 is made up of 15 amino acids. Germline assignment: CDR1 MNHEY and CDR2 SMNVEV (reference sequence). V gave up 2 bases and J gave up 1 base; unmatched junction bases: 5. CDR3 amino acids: CASSLQGVSSYEQYF. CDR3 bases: TGTGCCAGCAGTTTACAGGGGGTTAGTTCCTACGAGCAGTACTTC.

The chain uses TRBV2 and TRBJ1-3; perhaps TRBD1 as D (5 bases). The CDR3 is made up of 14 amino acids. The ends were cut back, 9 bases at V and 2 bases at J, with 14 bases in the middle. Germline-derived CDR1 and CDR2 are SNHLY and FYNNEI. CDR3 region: CASQFTGPGNTIYF. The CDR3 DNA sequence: TGTGCCAGTCAATTCACGGGGCCTGGAAACACCATATATTTT.

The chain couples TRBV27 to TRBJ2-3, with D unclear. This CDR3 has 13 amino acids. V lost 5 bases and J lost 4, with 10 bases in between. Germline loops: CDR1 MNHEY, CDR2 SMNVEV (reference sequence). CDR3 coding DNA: TGTGCCAGCAGTAGGCTCATGGCAGATACGCAGTATTTT. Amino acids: CASSRLMADTQYF.